These 17 T cell receptor beta chains came from one sample sequenced in a study of T-cell reconstitution after alpha-beta-depleted transplantation in children. Unique molecular identifiers were built into the TCRbeta library. One entry per CDR3 protein results from TCRdb running MiXCR on the PCR reads. The repertoire holds around 52,000 distinct CDR3 sequences, with 5.5% to 7.5% as singletons. Sequences were derived from PBMCs, mostly from graft donor cells, sampled 60 days after TCRalphabeta/CD19-depleted stem cell transplant. These receptors came from a female patient aged 2 to 10 who had a stem cell transplant for aplastic anemia, so the T cells may come from the graft donor.

This clonotype was counted many times. The chain employs TRBV12-3 or TRBV12-4 and TRBJ2-7; no clear D. V was shortened by 3 bases and J by 1 base, with 7 bases between the two germline ends. The CDR3 sequence is 13 residues long. CDR3: CASSFGQSYEQYF. CDR3 DNA sequence: TGTGCCAGCAGTTTTGGGCAGTCCTACGAGCAGTACTTC.

This clonotype has at least ten counts. The V gene is TRBV7-9, the J gene TRBJ1-4; perhaps TRBD1 as D (5 bases). The V end lost 5 bases, the J end lost 5 bases, and 15 bases lay between the germline ends. The CDR3 length is 15 residues. CDR1 SEHNR and CDR2 FQNEAQ come from the germline V gene (reference sequence). The CDR3 coding sequence is TGTGCCAGCAGCGTTACAGGTTCGGGGAATGAAAAACTGTTTTTT. This codes for CASSVTGSGNEKLFF.

This clonotype was observed at least ten times. This chain joins TRBV5-1 and TRBJ1-6, with D hard to call. The CDR3 length is 14 residues. V gave up 6 bases and J gave up 6 bases, with 13 bases separating them. Per germline, CDR1 SGHRS and CDR2 YFSETQ. The CDR3 is CASKIGAPNSPLHF. CDR3 DNA: TGCGCCAGCAAGATAGGTGCACCTAATTCACCCCTCCACTTT.

This clonotype has a count of ten or more. The J gene is TRBJ2-7, the V gene TRBV6-5, with 7 bases fitting TRBD1. With V trimmed by 6 bases and J by 1 base, 9 bases remained unmatched. From germline, CDR1 is MNHEY and CDR2 SVGAGI. This CDR3 comprises 15 residues. For the CDR3, the DNA is TGTGCCAGCAGGCACAACAGGGGCGGTTCCTACGAGCAGTACTTC. It specifies CASRHNRGGSYEQYF.

Ten or more counts support this clonotype. V usage is TRBV5-1 and J usage is TRBJ2-7; 9 positions match TRBD2. CDR1 and CDR2 from the germline V gene are SGHRS and YFSETQ. V was pared by 0 bases and J by 6 bases, with 10 bases of the junction left unmatched. The CDR3 contains 16 residues. The CDR3 coding sequence is TGCGCCAGCAGCTTGGGGTCCCGCGGGGGGGCCTCCGAGCAGTACTTC. Its protein is CASSLGSRGGASEQYF.

This clonotype was counted between two and nine times. V gene TRBV7-9 combines with J gene TRBJ1-1; possible D gene TRBD1, 6 bases. Trimming stripped 5 bases from V and 8 bases from J, with 9 bases between. The V gene's germline CDR1 is SEHNR and CDR2 FQNEAQ (reference sequence). This CDR3 comprises 11 residues. CDR3 DNA: TGTGCCAGCAGCATGGACAGAGAAGCTTTCTTT. It translates to CASSMDREAFF.

At least ten counts were recorded for this clonotype. The chain couples TRBV20-1 to TRBJ1-5; 9 bases are a match to TRBD1. The length of the CDR3 is 15 residues. V shed 3 bases, J shed 6 bases, and the junction held 9 bases outside the gene matches. Germline V CDR1 and CDR2: DFQATT, SNEGSKA (reference sequence). The CDR3, as DNA: TGCAGTGCTAGGGAGGACAGGGGAGGGGGTCAGCCCCAGCATTTT. Encoded protein: CSAREDRGGGQPQHF.

The chain recombines TRBV2 with TRBJ2-4; D might be TRBD2 (6 bases). Germline-derived CDR1 and CDR2 are SNHLY and FYNNEI. V lost 7 bases to trimming and J lost 4 bases, with 14 bases between them. The CDR3 consists of 14 residues. The DNA for the CDR3 is TGTGCCAGCAAAACAGGAGGGGAGAAAAACATTCAGTACTTC. Translated: CASKTGGEKNIQYF.

This clonotype was observed at least ten times. The rearrangement links TRBV10-3 to TRBJ2-7; D assignment may be TRBD1 or TRBD2 (5 bases each). Looked up from germline, CDR1 is ENHRY and CDR2 is SYGVKD. The CDR3 is made up of 14 amino acids. V was shortened by 2 bases and J by 9 bases, with 17 bases between the two germline ends. The CDR3, as DNA: TGTGCCATCAGTGAGGAGGGACGGACCTCCGGGCAGTACTTC. It is translated as CAISEEGRTSGQYF.

This clonotype showed up many times. The chain links TRBV5-5 to TRBJ1-2; D gene uncertain. Germline CDR1 reads SGHKS; CDR2 reads YYEKEE (reference sequence). CDR3 length: 13 amino acids. Trimming shortened V by 0 bases and J by 5 bases, and 8 bases separated the two germline ends. As DNA, the CDR3 is TGTGCCAGCAGCTTGGGCTGGGAGTATGGCTACACCTTC. Its translation is CASSLGWEYGYTF.

This chain joins TRBV19 and TRBJ2-7; TRBD1 matches 10 bases. V dropped 3 bases and J dropped 3; count of bases not matched to a gene: 11. The CDR3 contains 17 residues. Germline V CDR1 and CDR2: LNHDA, SQIVND (reference sequence). As DNA, the CDR3 is TGTGCCAGTAGTATGGCGGGGACAGGGGCCGGCCGCTACGAGCAGTACTTC. Amino acids: CASSMAGTGAGRYEQYF.

This clonotype has ten or more counts. J is TRBJ2-7 and V is TRBV5-1; possibly TRBD2 for D (6 bases). The CDR3 consists of 14 residues. Germline V lookup: CDR1 SGHRS, CDR2 YFSETQ. V gave up 3 bases and J gave up 0 bases, with 10 bases separating them. Here the CDR3 reads CASSWDGSSYEQYF. The CDR3 DNA reads TGCGCCAGCAGCTGGGACGGGAGCTCCTACGAGCAGTACTTC.

This clonotype has a count of ten or more. V usage is TRBV24-1 and J usage is TRBJ1-5, with TRBD1 identical over 8 bases. CDR3 size: 16 residues. The V gene end was trimmed by 3 bases and the J gene end by 4 bases; junction bases not matched to a gene: 7. Germline V gives CDR1 KGHDR, CDR2 SFDVKD. CDR3 DNA sequence: TGTGCCACCAGTGATAAGGGCAGGGGGCCAAATCAGCCCCAGCATTTT. The encoded protein is CATSDKGRGPNQPQHF.

At least ten counts were recorded for this clonotype. This chain uses TRBV30 with TRBJ2-1, with D unclear. The V end was cut by 5 bases, the J end by 8 bases, with 10 bases between. CDR1 and CDR2 from the germline V gene are GTSNPN and SVGIG (reference sequence). There are 11 residues in the CDR3. The CDR3 here is CAWLISHEQFF. The CDR3 nucleotides are TGTGCCTGGTTGATAAGCCATGAGCAGTTCTTC.

This clonotype appeared many times. V usage is TRBV4-2 and J usage is TRBJ2-7; 15 bases fit TRBD2. Per the germline V gene, CDR1 is LGHNA and CDR2 is YNFKEQ. J was trimmed by 1 base and V by 4 bases; bases with no gene match: 5. CDR3 length: 17 amino acids. In nucleotides, the CDR3 is TGTGCCAGCAGCCGCTCTGGGACTAGCGGGAGGTCCTACGAGCAGTACTTC. It specifies CASSRSGTSGRSYEQYF.

This clonotype was picked up a small number of times. The chain joins TRBV11-3 to TRBJ2-1; D remains unclear. With 1 base removed from V and 10 bases from J, the gap between germline ends came to 11 bases. This CDR3 has 13 residues. The germline gives CDR1 SGHNT, CDR2 YENEEA. The CDR3 bases are TGTGCCAGCAGCTTAGCGGTCGGAGAAGAGCAGTTCTTC. Translating gives CASSLAVGEEQFF.

The J gene is TRBJ2-3, the V gene TRBV11-3; 7 bases are shared with TRBD1. The CDR3 totals 15 residues. Germline V gives CDR1 SGHNT, CDR2 YENEEA. V lost 5 bases and J lost 0; bases outside the gene matches: 5. The CDR3 reads CASSKGQTSTDTQYF. In nucleotides, the CDR3 is TGTGCCAGCAGCAAGGGACAGACTAGCACAGATACGCAGTATTTT.